The rows below give T cell receptor beta chains drawn from one sample of a study of T-cell memory formation after mild COVID-19. TCRdb re-called the 5' RACE reads with MiXCR, one entry per CDR3 protein. The sample lists hundreds of thousands of distinct CDR3 sequences, approximately 29% occurring once. Sample: PBMCs or a T cell subset sorted from them (not recorded which). The receptor source for this set is an adult woman who had mild COVID-19 (a few samples of this study predate the infection). Cell type and time point are not known. The CDR3 runs from the conserved cysteine through the conserved F or W. The D gene is left open where the match is weak. Some rows mark clone size as missing; the rest say once, few, many or name a class of expanded clone.

v_gene,j_gene,d_gene,abundance,CDR3nt,CDR3aa
TRBV7-9,TRBJ1-2,.,.,TGTGCCAGCAGCTTAGTATCAGGGGACGGTGGCTACACCTTC,CASSLVSGDGGYTF
TRBV30,TRBJ2-5,TRBD2,.,TGTGCCGGAACAAGGGGCCTAGCGGGGGAGCAAGAGACCCAGTACTTC,CAGTRGLAGEQETQYF
TRBV20-1,TRBJ1-1,TRBD1,once,TGCAGTGCTAATCACCGGGACAGAGAAGCTTTCTTT,CSANHRDREAFF
TRBV7-3,TRBJ2-5,.,.,TGTGCCAGCAGCTTAATGGGTGCAGGTCAACAAGAGACCCAGTACTTC,CASSLMGAGQQETQYF
TRBV5-1,TRBJ2-1,.,.,TGCGCCAGCAGCTTGAGGGAGACAGGCCCCAATGAGCAGTTCTTC,CASSLRETGPNEQFF
TRBV7-9,TRBJ1-4,.,.,TGTGCCAGCAGCTTAAAGGGGGGTAATGAAAAACTGTTTTTT,CASSLKGGNEKLFF
TRBV12-3/TRBV12-4,TRBJ2-3,TRBD1,few,TGTGCCAGCAGCAAATCCGGGACAGGGACAGATACGCAGTATTTT,CASSKSGTGTDTQYF
TRBV24-1,TRBJ2-1,.,few,TGTGCCACCAGTGAAAACAGGGATTACAATGAGCAGTTCTTC,CATSENRDYNEQFF
TRBV21-1,TRBJ2-7,.,.,TGTGCCAGCAGCATACGGGACAGGAACTCCTACGAGCAGTACTTC,CASSIRDRNSYEQYF
TRBV20-1,TRBJ2-7,TRBD2,.,TGCAGTGCTAGCCCCACCGGGACTAGCGGGAGATCTTGGGGGTACGAGCAGTACTTC,CSASPTGTSGRSWGYEQYF
TRBV5-1,TRBJ2-4,.,.,TGCGCCAGCAGCTTGGCCGGAGGTCTGGCCAAAAACATTCAGTACTTC,CASSLAGGLAKNIQYF
TRBV10-3,TRBJ1-1,.,.,TGTGCCATCAAGGTGAACGGAGGAAACACTGAAGCTTTCTTT,CAIKVNGGNTEAFF
TRBV20-1,TRBJ2-1,TRBD2,few,TGCAGTGCTGCCGGGCTAGCGGGAGGGCCGGGGGAGCAGTTCTTC,CSAAGLAGGPGEQFF
TRBV5-1,TRBJ2-1,TRBD2,.,TGCGCCAGCAGCTTCCTAGCGGTGATAAATGAGCAGTTCTTC,CASSFLAVINEQFF
TRBV30,TRBJ1-2,.,few,TGTGCCTGGAGTGTAGCACAGGCTAACTATGGCTACACCTTC,CAWSVAQANYGYTF
TRBV24-1,TRBJ2-1,.,.,TGTGCCACCAGTGCCGGGTACAATGAGCAGTTCTTC,CATSAGYNEQFF
TRBV4-3,TRBJ2-3,.,.,TGCGCCAGCAGCCAAGATGGGGGGACCCACACAGATACGCAGTATTTT,CASSQDGGTHTDTQYF
TRBV5-1,TRBJ1-3,TRBD1,.,TGCGCCAGCTCTCCGGGGACAGATGGAAACACCATATATTTT,CASSPGTDGNTIYF
TRBV27,TRBJ1-5,TRBD1,few,TGTGCCAGCAGGAGACAGGGTAGGGGTCAGCCCCAGCATTTT,CASRRQGRGQPQHF
TRBV7-2,TRBJ2-1,.,few,TGTGCCAGCAGCTTAGACCGGAGGAATGAGCAGTTCTTC,CASSLDRRNEQFF
TRBV20-1,TRBJ2-1,TRBD1,.,TGCAGTGCTAGAGCACCTATTTACGGGACAGCCTACAATGAGCAGTTCTTC,CSARAPIYGTAYNEQFF
TRBV29-1,TRBJ2-7,TRBD1,few,TGCAGCGTCGGACAGGGGTCCTACGAGCAGTACTTC,CSVGQGSYEQYF
TRBV7-3,TRBJ2-2,.,many,TGTGCCAGTAGGTTGAACACCGGGGAGCTGTTTTTT,CASRLNTGELFF
TRBV24-1,TRBJ2-7,.,few,TGTGCCACCAGTGACCCTGGACACTACGAGCAGTACTTC,CATSDPGHYEQYF
TRBV7-8,TRBJ1-1,.,few,TGTGCCAGTTTCGTCGGGGGGGGCGTACAGGGAAAGAACACTGAAGCTTTCTTT,CASFVGGGVQGKNTEAFF
TRBV5-1,TRBJ2-7,.,few,TGCGCCAGCAGCTTGGGGGACACATCCTACGAGCAGTACTTC,CASSLGDTSYEQYF
TRBV4-1,TRBJ2-1,.,.,TGCGCCAGCAGCCCACAGCCGGGGGCGAAAGACAATGAGCAGTTCTTC,CASSPQPGAKDNEQFF
TRBV30,TRBJ2-7,.,.,TGTGCCTGGAGGGTAGGGGTAGGGGTCTACGAGCAGTACTTC,CAWRVGVGVYEQYF
TRBV30,TRBJ2-1,TRBD2,few,TGTGCCACTACTGCACTAGCGGGACATGAGCAGTTCTTC,CATTALAGHEQFF
TRBV5-4,TRBJ1-1,.,.,TGTGCCAGCAGCTGGGAGTCCACTGAAGCTTTCTTT,CASSWESTEAFF
TRBV2,TRBJ1-5,.,.,TGTGCCAGCAGCCCCCGGGAAGTTCAGCCCCAGCATTTT,CASSPREVQPQHF
TRBV9,TRBJ1-6,TRBD1,.,TGTGCCAGCAGCGTAAAGGACAGGGCGTATAATTCACCCCTCCACTTT,CASSVKDRAYNSPLHF
TRBV5-5,TRBJ2-1,.,few,TGTGCCAGCAGCGCGATGTTCGCCCCCCCCAATGAGCAGTTCTTC,CASSAMFAPPNEQFF
TRBV7-8,TRBJ2-5,.,few,TGTGCCAGCAGCTTTGGGGGCCTCCAAGAGACCCAGTACTTC,CASSFGGLQETQYF
TRBV11-2,TRBJ2-1,.,.,TGTGCCAGCAGCTCCATTAACAGGGCTAGCGGAGGTGGTGAGCAGTTCTTC,CASSSINRASGGGEQFF
TRBV6-5,TRBJ1-2,.,.,TGTGCCAGCAGCAGATTTCCCTGGAACTATGGCTACACCTTC,CASSRFPWNYGYTF
TRBV6-5,TRBJ2-7,.,.,TGTGCCAGCAGCTACCGGGGGCAGAACCACGAGCAGTACTTC,CASSYRGQNHEQYF
TRBV12-3/TRBV12-4,TRBJ2-3,.,.,TGTGCCAGCACCATCGCCAGGACCACGTTGGCAGATACGCAGTATTTT,CASTIARTTLADTQYF
TRBV5-1,TRBJ2-1,TRBD2,few,TGCGCCAGCAGCGTAAGCGGGGATAGTAATGAGCAGTTCTTC,CASSVSGDSNEQFF
TRBV7-9,TRBJ2-1,.,many,TGTGCCAGCAGACCCATAGGAGGGGTCGGCTACAATGAGCAGTTCTTC,CASRPIGGVGYNEQFF
TRBV2,TRBJ1-1,.,.,TGTGCCTTACAGGGATTAACACTGAAGGCTTTCTTT,CALQGLTLKAFF
TRBV29-1,TRBJ1-3,.,once,TGCAGCGTTGGCCTCATGGGGAGCTCTGGAAACACCATATATTTT,CSVGLMGSSGNTIYF
TRBV5-6,TRBJ2-2,.,many,TGTGCCAGCAGCGGTGACATCGCCTGGAACACCGGGGAGCTGTTTTTT,CASSGDIAWNTGELFF
TRBV4-2,TRBJ2-7,TRBD2,few,TGTGCCAGCAGCCACGCTAGCGGGGGGGCTTACGAGCAGTACTTC,CASSHASGGAYEQYF
TRBV9,TRBJ2-7,TRBD2,.,TGTGCCAGCAGCGCCGGGACTAGCGGATACGAGCAGTACTTC,CASSAGTSGYEQYF
TRBV4-1,TRBJ1-2,TRBD1,.,TGCGCCAGCAGCCTGTATCAGAAAAGACAGGGCGATGGCTACACCTTC,CASSLYQKRQGDGYTF
TRBV20-1,TRBJ1-1,TRBD1,few,TGCAGTGTCCACAGGGGGCGCGACACTGAAGCTTTCTTT,CSVHRGRDTEAFF
TRBV9,TRBJ2-3,.,.,TGTGCCAGCAGTCGCAGGGATGGGAGTACAGATACGCAGTATTTT,CASSRRDGSTDTQYF
TRBV6-5,TRBJ2-2,TRBD1,once,TGTGCCAGCAGTTCGGGACAGTCTCACGGGGAGCTGTTTTTT,CASSSGQSHGELFF
TRBV20-1,TRBJ1-1,.,.,TGCAGCACAGGGATGAACACTGAAGCTTTCTTT,CSTGMNTEAFF